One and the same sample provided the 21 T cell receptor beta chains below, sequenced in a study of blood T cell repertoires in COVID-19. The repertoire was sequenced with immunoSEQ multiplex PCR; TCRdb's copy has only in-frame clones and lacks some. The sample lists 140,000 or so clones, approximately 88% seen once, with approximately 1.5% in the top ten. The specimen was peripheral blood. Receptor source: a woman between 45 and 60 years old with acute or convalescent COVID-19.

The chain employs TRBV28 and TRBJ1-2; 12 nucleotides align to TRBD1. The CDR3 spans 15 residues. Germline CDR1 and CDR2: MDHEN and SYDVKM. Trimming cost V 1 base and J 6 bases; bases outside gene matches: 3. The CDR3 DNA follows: TGTGCCAGCAGTTTATTTGGGACAGGGGGCGATGGCTACACCTTC. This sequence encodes CASSLFGTGGDGYTF.

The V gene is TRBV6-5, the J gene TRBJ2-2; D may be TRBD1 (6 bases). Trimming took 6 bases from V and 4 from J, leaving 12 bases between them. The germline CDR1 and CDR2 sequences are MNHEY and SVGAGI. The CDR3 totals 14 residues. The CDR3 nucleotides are TGTGCCAGCAGCACAGGGTTCTCCACCGGGGAGCTGTTTTTT. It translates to CASSTGFSTGELFF.

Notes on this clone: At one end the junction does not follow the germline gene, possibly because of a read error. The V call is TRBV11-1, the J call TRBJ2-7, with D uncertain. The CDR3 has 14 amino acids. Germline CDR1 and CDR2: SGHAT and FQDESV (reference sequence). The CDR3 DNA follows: TGTGCCAGCAGCTTAGCGGGTCGCGGCTACCAGCAGTACTTC. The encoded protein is CASSLAGRGYQQYF.

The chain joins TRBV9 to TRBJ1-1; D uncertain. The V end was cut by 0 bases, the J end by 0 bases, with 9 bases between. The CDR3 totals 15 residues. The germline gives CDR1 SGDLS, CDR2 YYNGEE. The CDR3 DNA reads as TGTGCCAGCAGCGTAGCTGTCCAGTTGAACACTGAAGCTTTCTTT. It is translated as CASSVAVQLNTEAFF. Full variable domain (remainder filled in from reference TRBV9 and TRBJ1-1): DSGVTQTPKHLITATGQRVTLRCSPRSGDLSVYWYQQSLDQGLQFLIQYYNGEERAKGNILERFSAQQFPDLHSELNLSSLELGDSALYFCASSVAVQLNTEAFFGQGTRLTVV.

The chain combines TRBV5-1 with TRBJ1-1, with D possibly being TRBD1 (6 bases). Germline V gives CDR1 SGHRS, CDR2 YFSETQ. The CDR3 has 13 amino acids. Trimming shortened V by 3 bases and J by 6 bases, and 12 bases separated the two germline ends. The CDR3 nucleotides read TGCGCCAGCAGCTCCGGGACATCGGCTGAAGCTTTCTTT. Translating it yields CASSSGTSAEAFF. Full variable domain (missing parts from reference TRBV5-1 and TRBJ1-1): KAGVTQTPRYLIKTRGQQVTLSCSPISGHRSVSWYQQTPGQGLQFLFEYFSETQRNKGNFPGRFSGRQFSNSRSEMNVSTLELGDSALYLCASSSGTSAEAFFGQGTRLTVV.

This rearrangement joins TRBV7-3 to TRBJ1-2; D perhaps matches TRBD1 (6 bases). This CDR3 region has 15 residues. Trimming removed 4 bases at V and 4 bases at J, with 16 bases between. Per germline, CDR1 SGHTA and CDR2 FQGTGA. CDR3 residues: CASSSGGGDLYGYTF. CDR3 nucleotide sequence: TGTGCCAGCAGCTCGGGAGGGGGAGACCTCTATGGCTACACCTTC.

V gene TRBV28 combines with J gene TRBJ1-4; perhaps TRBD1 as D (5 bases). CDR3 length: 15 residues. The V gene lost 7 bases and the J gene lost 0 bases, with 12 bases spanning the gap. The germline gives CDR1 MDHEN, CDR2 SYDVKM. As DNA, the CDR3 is TGTGCCAGCATCCCGCAGGGTGCAACTAATGAAAAACTGTTTTTT. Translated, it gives CASIPQGATNEKLFF.

CDR3 sequence (DNA): TGTGCCAGCAGTCTAACGTGGACAGGGAACAATGAGCAGTTCTTC. Its translation is CASSLTWTGNNEQFF. V usage is TRBV5-6 and J usage is TRBJ2-1; 8 nucleotides align to TRBD1. This CDR3 contains 15 residues. V shed 5 bases and J 5 bases; nucleotides not matched to a gene: 9. Germline loops: CDR1 SGHDT, CDR2 YYEEEE.

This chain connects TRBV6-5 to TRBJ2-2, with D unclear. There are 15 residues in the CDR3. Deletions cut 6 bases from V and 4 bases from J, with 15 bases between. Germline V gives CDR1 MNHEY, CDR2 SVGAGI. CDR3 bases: TGTGCCAGCAGCCGAAGTGGCCAATTCACCGGGGAGCTGTTTTTT. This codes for CASSRSGQFTGELFF.

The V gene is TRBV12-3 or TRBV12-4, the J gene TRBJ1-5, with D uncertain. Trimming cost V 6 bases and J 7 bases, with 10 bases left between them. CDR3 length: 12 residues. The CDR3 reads CASSVGRQPQHF. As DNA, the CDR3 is TGTGCCAGCAGCGTGGGCCGGCAGCCCCAGCATTTT.

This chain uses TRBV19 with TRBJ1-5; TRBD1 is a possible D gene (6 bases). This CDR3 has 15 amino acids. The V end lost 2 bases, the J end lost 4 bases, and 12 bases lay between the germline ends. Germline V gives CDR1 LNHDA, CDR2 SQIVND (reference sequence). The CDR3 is CASSISQGWNQPQHF. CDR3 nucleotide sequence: TGTGCCAGTAGTATATCACAGGGATGGAATCAGCCCCAGCATTTT.

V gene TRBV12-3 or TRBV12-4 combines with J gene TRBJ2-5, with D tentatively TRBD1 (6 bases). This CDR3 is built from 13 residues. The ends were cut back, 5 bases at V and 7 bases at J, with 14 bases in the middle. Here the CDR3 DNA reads TGTGCCAGCAGTCTACAGGGCGCGGGGACCCAGTACTTC. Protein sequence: CASSLQGAGTQYF.

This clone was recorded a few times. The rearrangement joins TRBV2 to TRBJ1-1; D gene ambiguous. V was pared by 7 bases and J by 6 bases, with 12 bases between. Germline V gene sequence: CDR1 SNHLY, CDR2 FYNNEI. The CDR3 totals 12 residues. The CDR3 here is CASTHGGPEAFF. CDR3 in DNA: TGTGCCAGCACTCACGGAGGCCCTGAAGCTTTCTTT.

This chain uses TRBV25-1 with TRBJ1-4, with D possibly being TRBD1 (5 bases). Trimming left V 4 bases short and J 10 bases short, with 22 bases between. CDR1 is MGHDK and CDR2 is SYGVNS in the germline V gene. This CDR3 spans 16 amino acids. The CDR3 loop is CASSADSAGLGGKLFF. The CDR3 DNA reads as TGTGCCAGCAGTGCCGATTCGGCGGGCCTCGGGGGAAAACTGTTTTTT.

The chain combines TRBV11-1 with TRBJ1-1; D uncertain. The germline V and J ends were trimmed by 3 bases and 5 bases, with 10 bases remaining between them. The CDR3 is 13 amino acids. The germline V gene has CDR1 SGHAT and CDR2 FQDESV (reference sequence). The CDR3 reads CASSFSGKTEAFF. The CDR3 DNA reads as TGTGCCAGCAGCTTTTCGGGGAAAACTGAAGCTTTCTTT.

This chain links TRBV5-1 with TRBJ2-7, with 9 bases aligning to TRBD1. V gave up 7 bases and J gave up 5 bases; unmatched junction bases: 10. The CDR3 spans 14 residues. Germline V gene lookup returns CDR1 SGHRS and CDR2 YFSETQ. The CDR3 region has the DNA TGCGCCAGCTCCCCAGGACAGGGGCTCGACGAGCAGTACTTC. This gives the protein CASSPGQGLDEQYF.

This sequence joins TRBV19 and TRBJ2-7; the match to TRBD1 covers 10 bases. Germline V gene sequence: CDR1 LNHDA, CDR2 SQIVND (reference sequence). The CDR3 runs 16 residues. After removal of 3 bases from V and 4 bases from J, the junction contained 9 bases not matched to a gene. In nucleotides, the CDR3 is TGTGCCAGTAGTATGTTCCGGGACAGGGGTTCTTACGAGCAGTACTTC. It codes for CASSMFRDRGSYEQYF.

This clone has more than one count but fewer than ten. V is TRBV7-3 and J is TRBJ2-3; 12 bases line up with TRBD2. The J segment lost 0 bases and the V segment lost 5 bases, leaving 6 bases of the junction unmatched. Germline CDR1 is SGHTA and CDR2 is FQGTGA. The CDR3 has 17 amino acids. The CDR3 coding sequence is TGTGCCAGCAGCCTCAGACTAGCGGGGGCTAGCACAGATACGCAGTATTTT. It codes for CASSLRLAGASTDTQYF.

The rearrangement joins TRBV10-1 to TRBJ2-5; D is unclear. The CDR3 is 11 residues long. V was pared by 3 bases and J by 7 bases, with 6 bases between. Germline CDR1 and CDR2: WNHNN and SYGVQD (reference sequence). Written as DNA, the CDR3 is TGCGCCAGCAGTGACCCCTCGACCCAGTACTTC. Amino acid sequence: CASSDPSTQYF.

The DNA of the CDR3 is TGTGCCAGCTCACCACCCGGGACTAGCGGGAGGGGTGAGCAGTTCTTC. This codes for CASSPPGTSGRGEQFF. The chain is built from TRBV18 and TRBJ2-1; 16 bases match TRBD2. Germline V CDR1 and CDR2: KGHSH, LQKENI. The CDR3 is made up of 16 amino acids. Trimming at V came to 0 bases and at J to 9 bases, leaving 2 bases not matched to a gene.

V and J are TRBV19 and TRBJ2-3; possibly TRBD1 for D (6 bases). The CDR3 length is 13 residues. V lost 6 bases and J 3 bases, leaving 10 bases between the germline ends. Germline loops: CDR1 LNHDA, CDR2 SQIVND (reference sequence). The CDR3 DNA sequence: TGTGCCAGTAGCCTACAGGGTACAGATACGCAGTATTTT. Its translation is CASSLQGTDTQYF.